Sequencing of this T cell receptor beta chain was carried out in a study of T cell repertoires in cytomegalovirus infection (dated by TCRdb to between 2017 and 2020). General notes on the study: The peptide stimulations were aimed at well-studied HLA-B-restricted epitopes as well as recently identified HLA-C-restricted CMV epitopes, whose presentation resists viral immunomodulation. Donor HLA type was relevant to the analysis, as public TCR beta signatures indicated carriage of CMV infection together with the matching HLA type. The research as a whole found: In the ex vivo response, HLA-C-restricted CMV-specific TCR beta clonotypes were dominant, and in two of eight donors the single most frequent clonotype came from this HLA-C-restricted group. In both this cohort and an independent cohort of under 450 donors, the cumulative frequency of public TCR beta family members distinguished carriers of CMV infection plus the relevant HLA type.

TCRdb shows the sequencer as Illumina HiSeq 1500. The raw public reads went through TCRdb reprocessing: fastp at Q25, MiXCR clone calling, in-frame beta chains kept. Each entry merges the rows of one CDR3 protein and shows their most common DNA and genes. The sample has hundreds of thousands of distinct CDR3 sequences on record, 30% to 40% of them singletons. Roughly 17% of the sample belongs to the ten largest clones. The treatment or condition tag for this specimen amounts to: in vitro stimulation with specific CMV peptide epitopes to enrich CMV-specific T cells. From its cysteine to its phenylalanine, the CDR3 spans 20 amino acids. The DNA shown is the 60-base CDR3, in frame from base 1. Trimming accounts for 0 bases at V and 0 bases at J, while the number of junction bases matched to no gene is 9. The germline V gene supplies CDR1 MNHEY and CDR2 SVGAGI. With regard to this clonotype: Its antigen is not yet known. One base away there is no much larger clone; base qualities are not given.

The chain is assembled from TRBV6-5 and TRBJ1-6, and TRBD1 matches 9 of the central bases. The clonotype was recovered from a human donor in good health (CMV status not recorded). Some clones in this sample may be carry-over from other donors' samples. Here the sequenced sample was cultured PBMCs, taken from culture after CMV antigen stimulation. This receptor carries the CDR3 CASSYSLIGTGSSYNSPLHF. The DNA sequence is TGTGCCAGCAGTTACTCGCTTATCGGGACAGGGAGCTCCTATAATTCACCCCTCCACTTT.